This TCR beta chain came from a study of T cells after yellow fever vaccination. After removal of 9 bases from V and 5 bases from J, the junction contained 4 bases not matched to a gene. The CDR3 is made up of 12 amino acids. Germline V gene data show CDR1 as ENHRY and CDR2 as SYGVKD. UMIs and a universal primer site were added when TCR cDNA was made by 5'RACE template switching. TCRdb re-called the 5' RACE reads through MiXCR, storing one row per CDR3 protein. The profile covers under 150,000 distinct CDR3 sequences, with 6.5% to 8.5% appearing a single time and about 0.73% taken by the ten largest. This clonotype was detected many times.

This sequence joins TRBV10-3 and TRBJ2-5; TRBD1 agrees at 9 bases. This TCR came from a man younger than 45 who received the YFV17D yellow fever vaccine. Specimen: CD4+ T cells sorted from PBMCs, collected 5 days after the yellow fever booster vaccination. CDR3 region: CAMGDRDETQYF. In nucleotides, the CDR3 is TGTGCCATGGGGGACAGGGACGAGACCCAGTACTTC.